Listed here is a single T cell receptor beta chain. Its antigen is still unknown. The record originates from a study of long-term antiretroviral therapy in people with HIV. Unmatched junction bases numbered 4, after V lost 8 bases and J lost 3 bases. Germline V gene sequence: CDR1 MNHEY, CDR2 SVGAGI. CDR3 length: 13 residues. From each donor, at least one pre-ART PBMC sample and at least two post-ART PBMC samples were obtained. Study outcomes and limitations: Information on adherence, resistance and therapy changes was unavailable. CDR3 length ranges were narrower in HIV repertoires than in controls. Specimen acquisition occurred between about 2004 and 2018, potentially under older ART regimens.

The authors ran the immunoSEQ assay, v3.0, at survey level. Generated by immunoSEQ multiplex PCR, the TCRdb table keeps only in-frame clones and is missing some. Found here are some 31,000 clones, 95% to 98% of them singletons; the top ten hold approximately 2%. The clonotype comes from a man aged 25 to 40 with HIV. The sequences come from unsorted PBMCs, collected 7.6 years after starting antiretroviral therapy. The chain has TRBV6-5 and TRBJ2-3, with 8 bases that match TRBD1. The CDR3 DNA reads as TGTGCCAGCGCAGGGGGCGGGACAGATACGCAGTATTTT. This codes for CASAGGGTDTQYF.